The TCR beta chain described here comes from a study of regulatory T cells in long-lasting Graves disease. Across the study: A definition of persistent Graves' disease required over 5 years of antithyroid drugs plus positive TSH receptor antibodies.

Time point described: persistent/refractory GD, antithyroid drugs over 5 years with positive TRAb. Making the TCR library involved RNA that had been extracted from PBMCs. Through Arm-PCR of CDR3 regions and iRepertoire HTBI primers, TCR beta libraries were built. TCRdb passed the multiplex PCR reads through MiXCR, listing each CDR3 protein once. Counted here are around 500,000 distinct CDR3 sequences, less than 25% occurring once; the ten biggest clones make up about 8.3%. The junction had 7 bases not matched to a gene; V was cut back by 2 bases and J by 4 bases. This CDR3 is 15 amino acids long. Germline-derived CDR1 and CDR2 are LGHDT and YNNKEL (reference sequence). This clonotype was detected ten times or more. Its antigen is unknown. Study-level findings and limits: Under persistent disease, TRBV28, TRBJ1-2 and TRBJ2-5 were used preferentially. Public clonotype sharing was higher in persistent than newly diagnosed patients.

This material consisted of peripheral blood mononuclear cells (PBMCs), taken when the disease was refractory, from a patient treated with antithyroid drugs. The chain combines TRBV3-1 with TRBJ2-7; 8 bases are shared with TRBD2. The sequence came from a female donor with Graves disease. The CDR3 region has the DNA TGTGCCAGCAGCCAACGGATGGGACTAGTGTACGAGCAGTACTTC. Translation gives CASSQRMGLVYEQYF.